Listed below are T cell receptor beta chains from one sample, sequenced in a study of shared clonotypes between healthy human individuals. Only in-frame clones appear in the TCRdb table, and some are missing; sequencing was by immunoSEQ multiplex PCR. This table has some 450,000 clones, around 77% appearing once. Source material: PBMCs. These receptors were collected from a woman aged 40 to 49 in good health. Some clones in this sample may be carry-over from other donors' samples. Both conserved end residues are part of each CDR3. A D gene is named only where the DNA matches it firmly. Rows give clone size only sometimes, using once, few, many, or a class for an expanded clone.

J,size,D,V,CDR3,DNA
TRBJ2-2,.,.,TRBV7-3,CASSFGPQGRELFF,TGTGCCAGCAGCTTTGGCCCACAGGGCAGGGAGCTGTTTTTT
TRBJ2-7,.,TRBD2,TRBV11-2,CASSSRGLAGGEQYF,TGTGCCAGCAGCTCGAGGGGACTAGCGGGAGGCGAGCAGTACTTC
TRBJ1-4,.,.,TRBV6-4,CASRWDRAEKLFF,TGTGCCAGCAGATGGGATCGGGCGGAAAAACTGTTTTTT
TRBJ2-7,.,TRBD2,TRBV7-9,CARSLAPGTSVPWPF,TGTGCCAGAAGCTTGGCCCCCGGGACTAGCGTACCCTGGCCCTTC
TRBJ2-5,.,.,TRBV5-1,CASSNQQETQYF,TGCGCCAGCAGCAATCAGCAAGAGACCCAGTACTTC
TRBJ2-7,.,TRBD2,TRBV5-1,CASKTTSGSYEQYF,TGCGCCAGCAAAACGACTAGCGGTTCCTACGAGCAGTACTTC
TRBJ1-3,.,.,TRBV18,CASSPPVREDTIYF,TGTGCCAGCTCACCACCGGTAAGGGAGGACACCATATATTTT
TRBJ2-7,.,.,TRBV28,CASRPDESYEQYF,TGTGCCAGCAGGCCGGACGAATCCTACGAGCAGTACTTC
TRBJ2-7,.,.,TRBV19,CASSRTRDNSYEQYF,TGTGCCAGTAGTAGGACCCGGGACAACTCCTACGAGCAGTACTTC
TRBJ1-2,.,.,TRBV5-4,CASSLDSGVSGGYTF,TGTGCCAGCAGCTTGGACAGCGGGGTCTCGGGTGGCTACACCTTC
TRBJ2-5,.,.,TRBV2,CASSLDRGQEETQYF,TGTGCCAGCAGTTTGGACAGAGGGCAGGAAGAGACCCAGTACTTC
TRBJ1-2,once,.,TRBV19,CASSTVYGYTF,TGTGCCAGTAGTACAGTCTATGGCTACACCTTC
TRBJ2-7,many,TRBD1,TRBV11-2,CASSLARQGVEGRAREQYF,TGTGCCAGCAGCTTGGCGAGACAGGGGGTTGAAGGGAGGGCCCGAGAGCAGTACTTC
TRBJ2-7,.,.,TRBV5-5,CASTARTNSLEQYF,TGTGCCAGCACGGCGCGGACTAACTCCCTCGAGCAGTACTTC
TRBJ2-7,.,TRBD1,TRBV5-1,CASSKGQLYEQYF,TGCGCCAGCAGCAAGGGACAGCTCTACGAGCAGTACTTC
TRBJ2-3,.,.,TRBV9,CASSVDGNGDTQYF,TGTGCCAGCAGCGTAGACGGGAACGGCGATACGCAGTATTTT
TRBJ1-2,.,.,TRBV15,CATSRGYDTENYGYTF,TGTGCCACCAGCAGAGGCTACGACACAGAGAACTATGGCTACACCTTC
TRBJ2-3,.,.,TRBV5-1,CASSLAGTNADTQYF,TGCGCCAGCAGCTTGGCGGGGACCAACGCAGATACGCAGTATTTT
TRBJ1-1,.,.,TRBV28,CASSLTKRDTEAFF,TGTGCCAGCAGTTTAACGAAAAGGGACACTGAAGCTTTCTTT
TRBJ2-1,few,.,TRBV2,CASNRLNEQFF,TGTGCCAGCAATAGACTTAATGAGCAGTTCTTC
TRBJ2-7,.,.,TRBV30,CAWTAHPALRSSYEQYF,TGTGCCTGGACCGCACATCCCGCATTGCGGAGCTCCTACGAGCAGTACTTC
TRBJ2-1,many,TRBD2,TRBV5-4,CASSFSGRYNEQFF,TGTGCCAGCAGCTTTAGCGGGAGATACAATGAGCAGTTCTTC
TRBJ2-1,.,TRBD2,TRBV7-3,CASSLGLLAGNEQFF,TGTGCCAGCAGCTTAGGGCTCCTAGCGGGCAATGAGCAGTTCTTC
TRBJ1-5,.,.,TRBV28,CASSFRSLRTNQPQHF,TGTGCCAGCAGTTTTAGGAGCCTAAGGACTAATCAGCCCCAGCATTTT
TRBJ2-1,.,.,TRBV5-1,CASSLADGNNEQFF,TGCGCCAGCAGCTTGGCCGACGGGAACAATGAGCAGTTCTTC
TRBJ1-1,few,TRBD1,TRBV15,CATSRNRDRALNTEAFF,TGTGCCACCAGCAGAAACCGGGACAGGGCCCTGAACACTGAAGCTTTCTTT
TRBJ2-7,.,TRBD2,TRBV28,CASSLETSGSYEQYF,TGTGCCAGCAGTTTGGAGACTAGCGGGTCCTACGAGCAGTACTTC
TRBJ2-3,.,TRBD1,TRBV7-3,CASSLQGATDTQYF,TGTGCCAGCAGCTTACAGGGGGCTACAGATACGCAGTATTTT
TRBJ1-4,.,.,TRBV19,CASSGRWTEEKLFF,TGTGCCAGTAGTGGCCGGTGGACGGAAGAAAAACTGTTTTTT
TRBJ2-1,.,TRBD2,TRBV28,CASGLAGDNEQFF,TGTGCCAGCGGACTAGCGGGAGACAATGAGCAGTTCTTC
TRBJ1-5,.,.,TRBV4-1,CASSQDGRGNQPQHF,TGCGCCAGCAGCCAAGACGGCAGGGGCAATCAGCCCCAGCATTTT
TRBJ2-6,.,.,TRBV10-3,CASSPSASGANVLTF,TGTGCCAGCTCTCCCAGCGCGTCTGGGGCCAACGTCCTGACTTTC
TRBJ2-7,once,.,TRBV15,CATSRDFGGYEQYF,TGTGCCACCAGCAGAGATTTTGGGGGGTACGAGCAGTACTTC
TRBJ2-2,once,.,TRBV10-3,CASSEEEGNTGELFF,TGTGCCAGCAGTGAAGAAGAAGGAAACACCGGGGAGCTGTTTTTT
TRBJ2-7,.,.,TRBV5-1,CASSAEWFYEQYF,TGCGCCAGCAGCGCCGAATGGTTCTACGAGCAGTACTTC
TRBJ2-1,.,.,TRBV5-1,CASSLGYPPKEQFF,TGCGCCAGCAGCTTGGGCTACCCCCCTAAGGAGCAGTTCTTC
TRBJ2-5,.,.,TRBV5-6,CASSLDFQETQYF,TGTGCCAGCAGCTTGGACTTCCAAGAGACCCAGTACTTC
TRBJ2-7,.,TRBD1,TRBV27,CASSFGTGAYEQYF,TGTGCCAGCAGTTTCGGGACAGGGGCCTACGAGCAGTACTTC
TRBJ2-7,.,.,TRBV11-2,CASSLGGLEQYF,TGTGCCAGCAGCTTAGGGGGACTGGAGCAGTACTTC
TRBJ2-7,.,.,TRBV27,CASSSGSPYEQYF,TGTGCCAGCAGTTCAGGGTCTCCCTACGAGCAGTACTTC
TRBJ2-5,.,.,TRBV6-1,CASGRDPGKETQYF,TGTGCCAGCGGCCGGGACCCTGGGAAAGAGACCCAGTACTTC
TRBJ2-2,once,.,TRBV7-9,CASSLTGASGELFF,TGTGCCAGCAGCTTAACGGGGGCCTCCGGGGAGCTGTTTTTT
TRBJ2-7,.,.,TRBV6-1,CASSEALQGSSYEQYF,TGTGCCAGCAGTGAAGCGCTTCAGGGAAGCTCCTACGAGCAGTACTTC
TRBJ1-2,.,TRBD1,TRBV19,CASTNTGTVYGYTF,TGTGCCAGTACAAACACCGGGACAGTCTATGGCTACACCTTC
TRBJ2-1,.,.,TRBV11-2,CASSFGVRGNEQFF,TGTGCCAGCAGCTTTGGGGTGAGGGGCAATGAGCAGTTCTTC
TRBJ1-4,.,TRBD1,TRBV18,CASSRQGWKVATNEKLFF,TGTGCCAGCTCACGACAGGGCTGGAAAGTTGCAACTAATGAAAAACTGTTTTTT
TRBJ2-2,once,.,TRBV6-5,CASSYSQGLNGELFF,TGTGCCAGCAGTTACTCCCAGGGGTTGAACGGGGAGCTGTTTTTT
TRBJ2-3,.,TRBD1,TRBV7-9,CASSPGAGGFADTQYF,TGTGCCAGCAGCCCCGGGGCAGGGGGTTTCGCAGATACGCAGTATTTT
TRBJ2-7,few,.,TRBV10-2,CASSPGRGRYEQYF,TGCGCCAGCAGTCCGGGCAGGGGTAGATACGAGCAGTACTTC
TRBJ2-1,.,TRBD2,TRBV11-2,CASSAGTSGKLGEQFF,TGTGCCAGCAGCGCTGGGACTAGCGGGAAGCTCGGGGAGCAGTTCTTC
TRBJ2-5,.,.,TRBV7-2,CASSLDGVETQYF,TGTGCCAGCAGCTTAGATGGAGTAGAGACCCAGTACTTC
TRBJ2-5,.,.,TRBV6-1,CASSVSGVLETQYF,TGTGCCAGCAGCGTATCAGGGGTTTTGGAGACCCAGTACTTC